These 18 T cell receptor beta chains came from one sample sequenced in a study of Ad26.COV2.S vaccination and SARS-CoV-2 variants (dated by TCRdb to the early 2020s). The library was prepared using the immunoSEQ multiplex PCR assay. TCRdb took this table from immuneACCESS and kept in-frame rearrangements with V and J called. Such tables lack part of the clones; where checked against another copy, unresolved V genes explain under half of the gap, and the rest is unexplained. This sample holds under 500,000 clones; approximately 92% were observed only once. The ten largest clones capture approximately 1.6% of the sample. The treatment or condition label, as the study defines it: some 20 received Ad26.COV2.S at low or high dose, single or two shots; about 5 received placebo; per-sample allocation not given. Repertoires of vaccine and placebo recipients were sequenced from samples collected on day 63 after the first injection.

The sequences come from peripheral blood, collected in a trial of Ad26.COV2.S vaccine versus placebo. All receptors derive from a person aged 18-65 years who received the Ad26.COV2.S COVID-19 vaccine or a placebo.

The chain links TRBV2 to TRBJ2-5; TRBD2 agrees at 8 bases. The CDR3 loop spans 16 amino acids. Germline V gives CDR1 SNHLY, CDR2 FYNNEI. The J segment lost 5 bases and the V segment lost 2 bases, leaving 10 bases of the junction unmatched. The CDR3: CASSERLAGLGETQYF. The CDR3 DNA reads TGTGCCAGCAGTGAACGGCTAGCGGGCCTAGGGGAGACCCAGTACTTC.

V and J are TRBV4-3 and TRBJ1-2, with 7 bases aligning to TRBD1. The CDR3 covers 15 residues. CDR1 and CDR2 from the germline V gene are LGHNA and YSLEER. Trimming at V came to 1 base and at J to 4 bases, leaving 6 bases not matched to a gene. CDR3 bases: TGCGCCAGCAGCCAAGTCCCCAGGGGGAGCTATGGCTACACCTTC. It yields the protein CASSQVPRGSYGYTF.

This clone was detected once. The V gene is TRBV4-3, the J gene TRBJ2-2; D could derive from TRBD1 or TRBD2 (5 bases each). The CDR3 contains 16 residues. Trimming stripped 2 bases from V and 6 bases from J, with 16 bases between. Germline CDR1 is LGHNA and CDR2 is YSLEER. The CDR3 DNA reads TGCGCCAGCAGCCAAACAGGAGGATTTAAGGCCGGGGAGCTGTTTTTT. Translated, it gives CASSQTGGFKAGELFF.

The V call is TRBV6-5, the J call TRBJ1-4; 7 nucleotides line up with TRBD1. CDR1 and CDR2 from the germline V gene are MNHEY and SVGAGI. The length of the CDR3 is 16 residues. V dropped 0 bases and J dropped 8; count of bases not matched to a gene: 9. The CDR3 bases are TGTGCCAGCAGTTACTCCCGACAGGGCCCAAAGGAAAAACTGTTTTTT. Its translation is CASSYSRQGPKEKLFF.

The chain's CDR3 is CASSTNRQIQETQYF. CDR3 DNA sequence: TGTGCCAGCAGCACGAACCGACAGATACAAGAGACCCAGTACTTC. The chain links TRBV7-9 to TRBJ2-5; D possibly corresponds to TRBD1 (5 bases). Per germline, CDR1 SEHNR and CDR2 FQNEAQ (reference sequence). With 5 bases removed from V and 2 bases from J, the gap between germline ends came to 15 bases. The CDR3 has 15 residues.

The CDR3 is CASSESVAGGTYNEQFF. CDR3 DNA sequence: TGCGCCAGCAGTGAGTCGGTAGCGGGGGGTACCTACAATGAGCAGTTCTTC. J is TRBJ2-1 and V is TRBV10-1; TRBD2 agrees at 10 bases. CDR1 and CDR2 from the germline V gene are WNHNN and SYGVQD (reference sequence). The CDR3 covers 17 residues. V lost 0 bases to trimming and J lost 2 bases; unmatched junction nucleotides: 4.

V usage is TRBV9 and J usage is TRBJ2-1; 11 bases match TRBD1. The V gene's germline CDR1 is SGDLS and CDR2 YYNGEE. The CDR3 loop spans 14 amino acids. The ends lost 3 bases at V and 6 bases at J; junction bases unmatched: 2. The CDR3 nucleotides read TGTGCCAGCAGCGGGGGGACAGGGGGCAATGAGCAGTTCTTC. Its translation: CASSGGTGGNEQFF.

The rearrangement uses TRBV19 and TRBJ2-1; D not resolved. From germline, CDR1 is LNHDA and CDR2 SQIVND (reference sequence). The CDR3 has 14 residues. Trimming removed 1 base at V and 5 bases at J, with 9 bases between. The chain's CDR3 is CASSIAHTHNEQFF. In DNA form, the CDR3 reads TGTGCCAGTAGTATAGCGCACACTCACAATGAGCAGTTCTTC.

This clone appeared once. V usage is TRBV4-3 and J usage is TRBJ2-5, with D perhaps TRBD1 (5 bases). Per the germline V gene, CDR1 is LGHNA and CDR2 is YSLEER. The CDR3 runs 14 residues. Deletions cut 0 bases from V and 3 bases from J, with 8 bases between. The CDR3 DNA is TGCGCCAGCAGCCAAGACAGGGTGAAAGAGACCCAGTACTTC. This gives the protein CASSQDRVKETQYF.

The genes are TRBV30 and TRBJ2-2; a possible D gene is TRBD2 (6 bases). Deletions cut 8 bases from V and 2 bases from J, with 12 bases between. The CDR3 has 13 amino acids. CDR1 GTSNPN and CDR2 SVGIG come from the germline V gene (reference sequence). CDR3 amino acids: CAGGTSNTGELFF. The DNA for the CDR3 is TGTGCCGGCGGGACTTCTAACACCGGGGAGCTGTTTTTT.

This rearrangement joins TRBV30 to TRBJ2-1, with 9 bases aligning to TRBD2. Germline V gene data show CDR1 as GTSNPN and CDR2 as SVGIG (reference sequence). The CDR3 is 15 residues long. V dropped 0 bases and J dropped 5; count of bases not matched to a gene: 5. Here the CDR3 reads CAWSVTSGGHNEQFF. The CDR3 DNA reads as TGTGCCTGGAGTGTAACCAGCGGGGGGCACAATGAGCAGTTCTTC. Full variable domain (remainder filled in from reference TRBV30 and TRBJ2-1): SQTIHQWPATLVQPVGSPLSLECTVEGTSNPNLYWYRQAAGRGLQLLFYSVGIGQISSEVPQNLSASRPQDRQFILSSKKLLLSDSGFYLCAWSVTSGGHNEQFFGPGTRLTVL.

The genes are TRBV3-1 (or the pseudogene TRBV3-2) and TRBJ1-2; 9 nucleotides align to TRBD1. The V segment lost 6 bases and the J segment 6 bases; nucleotides outside the gene matches: 8. CDR3 length: 14 residues. The germline V gene has CDR1 LGHDT and CDR2 YNNKEL (reference sequence). DNA for the CDR3: TGTGCCAGCAGTAAGGGACAGGGCCCTCATGGCTACACCTTC. Its protein is CASSKGQGPHGYTF.

The rearrangement joins TRBV3-1 (or the pseudogene TRBV3-2) to TRBJ1-2; 7 positions match TRBD1. This CDR3 comprises 13 residues. V was pared by 4 bases and J by 5 bases, with 4 bases of the junction left unmatched. Germline V gene data show CDR1 as LGHDT and CDR2 as YNNKEL (reference sequence). CDR3 sequence (DNA): TGTGCCAGCAGCCCCGGGACAGCGTATGGCTACACCTTC. Its protein product is CASSPGTAYGYTF.

The V call is TRBV10-3, the J call TRBJ2-7, with 7 bases matching TRBD1. The germline gives CDR1 ENHRY, CDR2 SYGVKD. V gave up 10 bases and J gave up 3 bases; unmatched junction bases: 3. This CDR3 has 11 amino acids. The DNA for the CDR3 is TGTGCCACTGGGACAGTCTACGAGCAGTACTTC. This codes for CATGTVYEQYF.

The rearrangement uses TRBV28 and TRBJ1-5; D gene ambiguous. The CDR3 has 15 residues. The V end lost 3 bases, the J end lost 2 bases, and 11 bases lay between the germline ends. Germline loops: CDR1 MDHEN, CDR2 SYDVKM. In DNA, the CDR3 is TGTGCCAGCAGTTTTCCGGGAAGGGGCAATCAGCCCCAGCATTTT. Protein: CASSFPGRGNQPQHF.

This sequence joins TRBV18 and TRBJ2-5, with 8 bases matching TRBD2. Germline-derived CDR1 and CDR2 are KGHSH and LQKENI. The length of the CDR3 is 13 residues. V lost 3 bases, J lost 4 bases, and 1 base stayed unmatched. The CDR3 DNA sequence: TGTGCCAGCTCACCTAGCGGGGCAGAGACCCAGTACTTC. Translated: CASSPSGAETQYF.

The genes are TRBV4-1 and TRBJ2-1; D remains unclear. Germline V gene data show CDR1 as MGHRA and CDR2 as YSYEKL. This CDR3 spans 17 amino acids. Trimming took off 0 bases at V and 8 bases at J, with 20 bases between the two ends. CDR3 sequence reads: CASSQESGTWVVDEQFF. The CDR3 nucleotides are TGCGCCAGCAGCCAAGAATCCGGCACTTGGGTGGTCGATGAGCAGTTCTTC.

J is TRBJ1-6 and V is TRBV3-1 (or the pseudogene TRBV3-2); D is undetermined. This CDR3 contains 14 residues. Trimming shortened V by 4 bases and J by 5 bases, and 9 bases separated the two germline ends. Germline values: CDR1 LGHDT, CDR2 YNNKEL (reference sequence). The DNA of the CDR3 is TGTGCCAGCAGCCCTACGGGTAATAATTCACCCCTCCACTTT. This sequence encodes CASSPTGNNSPLHF.